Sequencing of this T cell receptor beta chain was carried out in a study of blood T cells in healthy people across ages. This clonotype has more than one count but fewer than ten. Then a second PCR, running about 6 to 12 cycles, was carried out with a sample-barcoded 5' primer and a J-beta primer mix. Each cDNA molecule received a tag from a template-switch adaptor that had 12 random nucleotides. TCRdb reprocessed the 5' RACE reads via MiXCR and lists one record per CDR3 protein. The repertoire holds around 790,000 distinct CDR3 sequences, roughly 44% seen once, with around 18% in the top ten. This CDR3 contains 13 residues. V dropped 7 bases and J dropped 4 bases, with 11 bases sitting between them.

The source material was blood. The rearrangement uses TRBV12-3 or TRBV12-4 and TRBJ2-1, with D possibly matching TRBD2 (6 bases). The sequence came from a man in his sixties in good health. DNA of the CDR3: TGTGCCAGCACCAACCGGGGGTACAATGAGCAGTTCTTC. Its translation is CASTNRGYNEQFF.